This is a list of T cell receptor beta chains from one sample in a study of CD8 T cells in Susac syndrome. In TCRdb, the immunoSEQ multiplex PCR reads were re-called with MiXCR into one record per CDR3 protein. The sample lists roughly 120,000 distinct CDR3 sequences; around 94% were seen once. Sequencing used CD4+ T cells from PBMCs. The receptors here all came from a human donor with multiple sclerosis. CDR3s include the opening cysteine and the closing phenylalanine or tryptophan. Each record gives: V gene, D gene, J gene, CDR3 DNA, CDR3 protein. The D gene is left open where the match is weak.

v_gene: TRBV3-1; d_gene: .; j_gene: TRBJ2-7; CDR3nt: TGTGCCAGCAGCGATTCTGGACGGCTCGGGGGCGAGCAGTACTTC; CDR3aa: CASSDSGRLGGEQYF
v_gene: TRBV29-1; d_gene: TRBD1; j_gene: TRBJ1-1; CDR3nt: TGCAGCGGGGACAGGGGGCCCACTGAAGCTTTCTTT; CDR3aa: CSGDRGPTEAFF
v_gene: TRBV30; d_gene: TRBD1; j_gene: TRBJ1-5; CDR3nt: TGTGCCTGGAATAGGGGACAGGGGGACAATCAGCCCCAGCATTTT; CDR3aa: CAWNRGQGDNQPQHF
v_gene: TRBV6-5; d_gene: .; j_gene: TRBJ2-6; CDR3nt: TGTCCTGGGGCCAACGTCCTGACTTTC; CDR3aa: CPGANVLTF
v_gene: TRBV25-1; d_gene: .; j_gene: TRBJ2-2; CDR3nt: TGTGCCAGCAGTGGCCAGGGGAACACCGGGGAGCTGTTTTTT; CDR3aa: CASSGQGNTGELFF
v_gene: TRBV12-3/TRBV12-4; d_gene: .; j_gene: TRBJ2-7; CDR3nt: TGTGCCAGCAGTTTGGAAGGGGACGAGCAGTACTTC; CDR3aa: CASSLEGDEQYF
v_gene: TRBV5-6; d_gene: .; j_gene: TRBJ2-7; CDR3nt: TGTGCCAGCAGCCGCACAGGACAGGGAGGGTTCGAGCAGTACTTC; CDR3aa: CASSRTGQGGFEQYF
v_gene: TRBV13; d_gene: .; j_gene: TRBJ1-1; CDR3nt: TGTGCCAGCAGGAGGTTTGGCCCGAACACTGAAGCTTTCTTT; CDR3aa: CASRRFGPNTEAFF
v_gene: TRBV12-3/TRBV12-4; d_gene: .; j_gene: TRBJ2-5; CDR3nt: TGTGCCAGCAGTTCGACCGAGAGGACCGTGGAGACCCAGTACTTC; CDR3aa: CASSSTERTVETQYF
v_gene: TRBV5-6; d_gene: .; j_gene: TRBJ1-4; CDR3nt: TGTGCCAGCAGGGGGCGGACAACAACTAATGAAAAACTGTTTTTT; CDR3aa: CASRGRTTTNEKLFF
v_gene: TRBV27; d_gene: TRBD1; j_gene: TRBJ1-5; CDR3nt: TGTGCCAGCAGTTTTTCCATACAGGGGGGCAATCAGCCCCAGCATTTT; CDR3aa: CASSFSIQGGNQPQHF
v_gene: TRBV19; d_gene: TRBD1; j_gene: TRBJ1-5; CDR3nt: TGTGCCAGTAGAGGCCAGGGGACAGGACATCTTTATCAGCCCCAGCATTTT; CDR3aa: CASRGQGTGHLYQPQHF
v_gene: TRBV13; d_gene: .; j_gene: TRBJ1-5; CDR3nt: TGTGCCAGCAGCTTAGGGCACATGAATCAGCCCCAGCATTTT; CDR3aa: CASSLGHMNQPQHF
v_gene: TRBV2; d_gene: .; j_gene: TRBJ1-5; CDR3nt: TGTGCCAGCAGGCGGGCAAGCAATCAGCCCCAGCATTTT; CDR3aa: CASRRASNQPQHF
v_gene: TRBV7-9; d_gene: .; j_gene: TRBJ2-4; CDR3nt: TGTGCCAGCAGCCCGGACTCAAACATTCAGTACTTC; CDR3aa: CASSPDSNIQYF